The present T cell receptor (beta chain) was sequenced within a study of cytomegalovirus exposure and HLA in healthy donors. Trimming removed 5 bases from V and 6 bases from J; junction bases left unmatched: 5. The germline gives CDR1 MNHEY, CDR2 SVGAGI. This CDR3 comprises 15 residues. The PCR used 60 Vbeta and 13 Jbeta primers. This table comes from immunoSEQ multiplex PCR, and its TCRdb copy is limited to in-frame clones, with some not included. The sample yields more than 85,000 clones, about 86% seen once. About this clone itself: Its antigen remains unknown.

Study-level findings and limits: Further analysis, carried out later, found HLA-associated TCR beta chains more clonally expanded than equally common other chains. Most of the TCR beta V segments (in an earlier analysis) were productive either about 87% or about 30% of the time. A later look showed TCR association rates differing by HLA locus, highest for DRB1 and lowest for HLA-C. Researchers reported in a later analysis that a missense DCLRE1C variant was tied to TCR beta V- and J-gene trimming.

The sample consisted of PBMCs. The chain is built from TRBV6-5 and TRBJ2-7; 15 bases fit TRBD2. The receptor's source is a woman in her 30s in good health and CMV-seronegative. CDR3 protein: CASSRGLAGGAEQYF. The CDR3 region has the DNA TGTGCCAGCAGTCGAGGACTAGCGGGGGGGGCCGAGCAGTACTTC.